These 23 T cell receptor beta chains came from one sample sequenced in a study of CD8 T cells in Susac syndrome. Random hexamers were used to reverse transcribe 0.5 to 1 ug of RNA. TCRdb called the immunoSEQ multiplex PCR reads again in MiXCR, with one record for every CDR3 protein. This sample has roughly 140,000 distinct CDR3 sequences, with approximately 96% found just once. What was sequenced was CD4+ T cells from PBMCs. All receptors come from a human donor with Susac syndrome.

This chain links TRBV24-1 with TRBJ2-1; 9 bases line up with TRBD2. The CDR3 is made up of 17 amino acids. Germline loops: CDR1 KGHDR, CDR2 SFDVKD. J gave up 6 bases and V 3 bases, and 11 bases lay outside the gene matches. CDR3 bases: TGTGCCACCAGTGATCAACCCGGGTTAGCGGGAGCCAATGAGCAGTTCTTC. Protein product: CATSDQPGLAGANEQFF.

This clonotype has just one count. The rearrangement uses TRBV28 and TRBJ2-4, with D tentatively TRBD1 (6 bases). The CDR3 is 14 residues long. Germline V gives CDR1 MDHEN, CDR2 SYDVKM. V gave up 2 bases and J gave up 4 bases, with 9 bases separating them. The DNA of the CDR3 is TGTGCCAGCAGTTTACCCGGACAGAAAAACATTCAGTACTTC. Residues: CASSLPGQKNIQYF. Combining the CDR3 with reference TRBV28 and TRBJ2-4 gives the whole variable domain DVKVTQSSRYLVKRTGEKVFLECVQDMDHENMFWYRQDPGLGLRLIYFSYDVKMKEKGDIPEGYSVSREKKERFSLILESASTNQTSMYLCASSLPGQKNIQYFGAGTRLSVL.

The CDR3 is CSATGQSYEQYF. The CDR3 DNA reads TGCAGTGCTACGGGACAATCCTACGAGCAGTACTTC. The rearrangement uses TRBV20-1 and TRBJ2-7, with a possible D match to TRBD1 (6 bases). V lost 4 bases to trimming and J lost 1 base, with 8 bases between them. The CDR3 has 12 amino acids. Germline loops: CDR1 DFQATT, CDR2 SNEGSKA (reference sequence).

V is TRBV6-5 and J is TRBJ2-7; no definite D call. Trimming took off 6 bases at V and 0 bases at J, with 15 bases between the two ends. CDR1 and CDR2 (germline): MNHEY, SVGAGI. The CDR3 sequence is 15 residues long. The CDR3 loop reads CASRQHPRYSYEQYF. DNA of the CDR3: TGTGCCAGCAGACAACACCCACGGTACTCCTACGAGCAGTACTTC.

This chain connects TRBV15 to TRBJ2-1, with 10 positions matching TRBD2. Losses at the gene ends were 6 bases for V and 4 bases for J; bases not matched to a gene: 3. The CDR3 consists of 14 residues. Germline V gene sequence: CDR1 LNHNV, CDR2 YYDKDF (reference sequence). The CDR3, as DNA: TGTGCCACCAGAGGACTAGCGGCTTACAATGAGCAGTTCTTC. Protein sequence: CATRGLAAYNEQFF.

The chain carries TRBV28 and TRBJ1-2; D gene uncertain. V was cut by 7 bases and J by 7 bases, with 22 bases left in between. Germline assignment: CDR1 MDHEN and CDR2 SYDVKM. The CDR3 is made up of 15 amino acids. The CDR3 sequence is CASNEDRGLFSGYTF. Here the CDR3 DNA reads TGTGCCAGCAACGAAGACCGAGGTCTCTTTAGTGGCTACACCTTC.

The chain recombines TRBV12-3 or TRBV12-4 with TRBJ2-3; D possibly corresponds to TRBD1 (6 bases). V was clipped by 6 bases and J by 2 bases, with 18 bases between them. CDR3 size: 16 residues. The CDR3 nucleotides are TGTGCCAGCAGCCCAAGACAGGCCGAGACCACAGATACGCAGTATTTT. This sequence encodes CASSPRQAETTDTQYF.

The CDR3 DNA is TGTGCCACGCGAACAGGGGAGGGTTCACCCCTCCACTTT. It is translated as CATRTGEGSPLHF. The chain joins TRBV3-1 to TRBJ1-6, with 7 bases lining up with TRBD1. V trimming: 10 bases; J trimming: 9 bases; junction bases outside the gene matches: 9. The CDR3 consists of 13 residues. Germline V gene sequence: CDR1 LGHDT, CDR2 YNNKEL (reference sequence).

The V and J genes are TRBV4-1 and TRBJ2-7; 7 bases agree with TRBD1. This CDR3 contains 15 residues. The germline V gene encodes CDR1 MGHRA and CDR2 YSYEKL. V was pared by 0 bases and J by 4 bases, with 6 bases of the junction left unmatched. The CDR3: CASSQDGQVKYEQYF. DNA for the CDR3: TGCGCCAGCAGCCAAGATGGACAGGTTAAATACGAGCAGTACTTC.

The chain recombines TRBV20-1 with TRBJ2-3; tentative D call: TRBD2 (5 bases). This CDR3 comprises 16 residues. Germline CDR1 is DFQATT and CDR2 is SNEGSKA (reference sequence). V was shortened by 6 bases and J by 0 bases, with 19 bases between the two germline ends. DNA of the CDR3: TGCAGTGCAGAACGGGAAGGTGCCCGAAGCACAGATACGCAGTATTTT. Its protein is CSAEREGARSTDTQYF.

This sequence joins TRBV7-3 and TRBJ1-5; perhaps TRBD1 as D (5 bases). The CDR3 is 10 amino acids. The germline CDR1 and CDR2 sequences are SGHTA and FQGTGA. The germline V and J ends were trimmed by 6 bases and 15 bases, with 12 bases remaining between them. The CDR3 bases are TGTGCCAGCAGTCCAAGGGGTGGGCATTTT. As protein: CASSPRGGHF. Full variable domain (remainder filled in from reference TRBV7-3 and TRBJ1-5): GAGVSQTPSNKVTEKGKYVELRCDPISGHTALYWYRQSLGQGPEFLIYFQGTGAADDSGLPNDRFFAVRPEGSVSTLKIQRTERGDSAVYLCASSPRGGHFGDGTRLSIL.

The chain employs TRBV15 and TRBJ1-5; weak D call: TRBD1 (5 bases). V was clipped by 1 base and J by 6 bases, with 16 bases between them. The CDR3 sequence is 16 residues long. CDR1 is LNHNV and CDR2 is YYDKDF in the germline V gene (reference sequence). The CDR3 reads CATSRAGGAEAQPQHF. The CDR3 region has the DNA TGTGCCACCAGCAGAGCAGGAGGGGCTGAAGCTCAGCCCCAGCATTTT.

This chain connects TRBV29-1 to TRBJ2-1; unclear D gene. V lost 4 bases to trimming and J lost 4 bases, with 8 bases between them. Germline V CDR1 and CDR2: SQVTM, ANQGSEA. CDR3 size: 12 residues. This chain's CDR3 is CSVGWPYNEQFF. CDR3 bases: TGCAGCGTTGGATGGCCTTACAATGAGCAGTTCTTC.

J is TRBJ1-2 and V is TRBV6-5; TRBD1 is a possible D gene (5 bases). CDR3 size: 17 residues. Germline V CDR1 and CDR2: MNHEY, SVGAGI. V lost 0 bases, J lost 4 bases, and 18 bases lay in between. The CDR3 DNA sequence: TGTGCCAGCAGTTACTCGAGGGGCCGACAGAGACCCTATGGCTACACCTTC. Its protein is CASSYSRGRQRPYGYTF.

The gene calls are TRBV5-6 and TRBJ2-5; the D gene could be TRBD1 or TRBD2 (5 bases each). The germline V and J ends were trimmed by 4 bases and 6 bases, with 19 bases remaining between them. The CDR3 is 15 amino acids. Germline V lookup: CDR1 SGHDT, CDR2 YYEEEE. The CDR3 coding sequence is TGTGCCAGCAGCACACTAGTAAGGGGCCGTAAGACCCAGTACTTC. Protein: CASSTLVRGRKTQYF.

This rearrangement joins TRBV14 to TRBJ2-1; TRBD2 matches 9 bases. There are 20 residues in the CDR3. Germline V gene sequence: CDR1 SGHDN, CDR2 FVKESK. V gave up 4 bases and J gave up 2 bases; unmatched junction bases: 18. CDR3 sequence reads: CASSRSRLAGFLPTYNEQFF. Here the CDR3 DNA reads TGTGCCAGCAGCCGGAGCAGGCTAGCGGGATTCCTCCCCACCTACAATGAGCAGTTCTTC. The full variable domain, in which reference TRBV14 and TRBJ2-1 provide the parts outside the CDR3, is EAGVTQFPSHSVIEKGQTVTLRCDPISGHDNLYWYRRVMGKEIKFLLHFVKESKQDESGMPNNRFLAERTGGTYSTLKVQPAELEDSGVYFCASSRSRLAGFLPTYNEQFFGPGTRLTVL.

The chain couples TRBV3-1 to TRBJ2-7, with TRBD1 matching over 7 bases. Trimming took 2 bases from V and 2 from J; bases not matched to a gene: 9. CDR3 size: 16 residues. Germline lookup yields CDR1 LGHDT and CDR2 YNNKEL (reference sequence). This chain's CDR3 is CASSQHLGQQAYEQYF. The CDR3 DNA follows: TGTGCCAGCAGCCAACATCTGGGACAGCAGGCCTACGAGCAGTACTTC.

The CDR3 nucleotides are TGTGCCAGCAGTTTCCCGGTTGGGGGGCATAACTTGGGTCAGCCCCAGCATTTT. Translation gives CASSFPVGGHNLGQPQHF. The V gene is TRBV28, the J gene TRBJ1-5, with D possibly TRBD1 on 6 matching bases. Germline V gene data show CDR1 as MDHEN and CDR2 as SYDVKM. This CDR3 has 18 residues. Trimming cost V 3 bases and J 6 bases, with 24 bases left between them. Full variable domain (outside the CDR3, taken from reference TRBV28 and TRBJ1-5): DVKVTQSSRYLVKRTGEKVFLECVQDMDHENMFWYRQDPGLGLRLIYFSYDVKMKEKGDIPEGYSVSREKKERFSLILESASTNQTSMYLCASSFPVGGHNLGQPQHFGDGTRLSIL.

J is TRBJ2-7 and V is TRBV3-1; 12 bases fit TRBD2. After removal of 6 bases from V and 6 bases from J, the junction contained 6 bases not matched to a gene. Germline V gives CDR1 LGHDT, CDR2 YNNKEL (reference sequence). The CDR3 has 14 amino acids. CDR3 DNA sequence: TGTGCCAGCAGTCGACTAGCGGGGGAAGGCGAGCAGTACTTC. This gives the protein CASSRLAGEGEQYF.

The chain links TRBV7-9 to TRBJ2-7, with a tentative D call TRBD2 (7 bases). The germline V and J ends were trimmed by 0 bases and 7 bases, with 13 bases remaining between them. Germline CDR1 reads SEHNR; CDR2 reads FQNEAQ (reference sequence). CDR3 length: 14 residues. CDR3 protein: CASSLAGGREEQYF. The CDR3 DNA sequence: TGTGCCAGCAGCTTAGCGGGGGGGCGAGAAGAGCAGTACTTC.

This rearrangement joins TRBV5-4 to TRBJ2-7; D is unresolved. V was trimmed by 4 bases and J by 3 bases, leaving 11 bases between them. The CDR3 extends over 13 amino acids. The V gene's germline CDR1 is SGHNT and CDR2 YYREEE (reference sequence). The CDR3 loop reads CASSMGPHYEQYF. In DNA, the CDR3 is TGTGCCAGCAGCATGGGCCCTCACTACGAGCAGTACTTC.

The chain joins TRBV6-6 to TRBJ2-1, with D maybe TRBD1 (5 bases). This CDR3 is 15 amino acids long. Trimming took 6 bases from V and 0 from J, leaving 12 bases between them. The V gene's germline CDR1 is MNHNY and CDR2 SVGAGI (reference sequence). CDR3 sequence: CASRSDSSSYNEQFF. The CDR3 DNA follows: TGTGCCAGCAGGTCTGACAGTAGCTCCTACAATGAGCAGTTCTTC.

The rearrangement links TRBV12-3 or TRBV12-4 to TRBJ1-2, with unresolved D. There are 13 residues in the CDR3. The germline V and J ends were trimmed by 6 bases and 8 bases, with 16 bases remaining between them. The CDR3 sequence is CASRAPHLRGYTF. DNA of the CDR3: TGTGCCAGCAGGGCACCTCACCTTCGCGGCTACACCTTC.